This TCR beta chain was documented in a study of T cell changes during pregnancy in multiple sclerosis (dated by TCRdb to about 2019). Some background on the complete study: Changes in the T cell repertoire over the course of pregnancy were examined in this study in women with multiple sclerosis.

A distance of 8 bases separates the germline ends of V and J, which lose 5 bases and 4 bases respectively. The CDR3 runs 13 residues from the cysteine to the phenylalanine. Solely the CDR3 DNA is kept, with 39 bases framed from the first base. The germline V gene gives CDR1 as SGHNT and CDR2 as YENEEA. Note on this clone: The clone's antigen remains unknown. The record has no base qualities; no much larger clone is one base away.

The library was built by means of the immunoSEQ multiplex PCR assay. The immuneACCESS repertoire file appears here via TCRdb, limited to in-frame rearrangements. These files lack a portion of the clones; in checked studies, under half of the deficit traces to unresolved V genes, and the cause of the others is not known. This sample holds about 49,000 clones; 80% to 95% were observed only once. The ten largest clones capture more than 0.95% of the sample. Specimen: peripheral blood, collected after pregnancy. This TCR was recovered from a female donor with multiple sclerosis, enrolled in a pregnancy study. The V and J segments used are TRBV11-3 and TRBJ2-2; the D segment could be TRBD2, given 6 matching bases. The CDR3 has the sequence CASSPGVTGELFF. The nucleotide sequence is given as TGTGCCAGCAGCCCGGGAGTCACCGGGGAGCTGTTTTTT.